These 29 T cell receptor beta chains share one sample of origin, sequenced in a study of response to subunit inactivated influenza vaccine. TCRdb re-called the RT-PCR reads with MiXCR, one entry per CDR3 protein. The repertoire holds over 650,000 distinct CDR3 sequences, roughly 18% seen once, with 9.5% to 13% in the top ten. Sample: PBMCs from blood, taken 5 to 6 days after vaccination. These receptors were taken from a man aged 45 to 65 who received an inactivated influenza vaccine.

The chain has TRBV7-9 and TRBJ2-5; 10 bases agree with TRBD1. V lost 0 bases to trimming and J lost 4 bases; unmatched junction nucleotides: 5. The CDR3 length is 16 residues. From germline, CDR1 is SEHNR and CDR2 FQNEAQ (reference sequence). The CDR3 reads CASSLAAGTGVETQYF. The CDR3 region has the DNA TGTGCCAGCAGCTTAGCGGCGGGGACAGGGGTAGAGACCCAGTACTTC.

The V gene is TRBV6-5, the J gene TRBJ1-1; D remains ambiguous. The length of the CDR3 is 14 residues. Trimming cost V 2 bases and J 1 base, with 8 bases left between them. From germline, CDR1 is MNHEY and CDR2 SVGAGI. The CDR3 is CASSYNHRNTEAFF. DNA for the CDR3: TGTGCCAGCAGTTACAACCACAGGAACACTGAAGCTTTCTTT.

This chain links TRBV27 with TRBJ2-1; tentatively, D is TRBD2 (5 bases). V lost 3 bases and J lost 8, with 14 bases in between. The CDR3 loop spans 14 amino acids. From germline, CDR1 is MNHEY and CDR2 SMNVEV (reference sequence). In DNA form, the CDR3 reads TGTGCCAGCAGTTTTTTAGGGAGTAACGATGAGCAGTTCTTC. Encoded protein: CASSFLGSNDEQFF.

Only a few counts were recorded for this clonotype. This chain uses TRBV6-2 or TRBV6-3 with TRBJ2-5, with 7 bases lining up with TRBD1. Germline assignment: CDR1 MNHEY and CDR2 SVGEGT. The CDR3 covers 15 residues. Trimming removed 7 bases from V and 5 bases from J; junction bases left unmatched: 13. CDR3 DNA sequence: TGTGCCAGCACCCCCAGGACAGGTCGGCGGGAGACCCAGTACTTC. Protein sequence: CASTPRTGRRETQYF.

The rearrangement joins TRBV6-5 to TRBJ2-3; D unclear. Germline assignment: CDR1 MNHEY and CDR2 SVGAGI. The CDR3 sequence is 13 residues long. V was cut by 4 bases and J by 4 bases, with 9 bases left in between. In DNA form, the CDR3 reads TGTGCCAGCAGTTTCCCCGGGCCAGATACGCAGTATTTT. Its protein is CASSFPGPDTQYF.

The sample holds a few counts of this clonotype. The genes are TRBV27 and TRBJ2-1; 15 bases line up with TRBD2. With 6 bases clipped from V and 7 bases from J, the junction kept 4 bases outside the gene matches. The CDR3 spans 15 residues. Per germline, CDR1 MNHEY and CDR2 SMNVEV (reference sequence). CDR3 protein: CASSLGTSGRNEQFF. The CDR3, as DNA: TGTGCCAGCAGCCTCGGGACTAGCGGGAGGAATGAGCAGTTCTTC.

The chain has TRBV7-6 and TRBJ2-7; 8 bases are a match to TRBD2. The length of the CDR3 is 15 residues. Germline V gene data show CDR1 as SGHVS and CDR2 as FNYEAQ. With 9 bases clipped from V and 0 bases from J, the junction kept 10 bases outside the gene matches. CDR3 DNA: TGTGCCAGTCAGCGGGGGCCCGGGAGCTCCTACGAGCAGTACTTC. Protein sequence: CASQRGPGSSYEQYF.

This chain's CDR3 is CASSPASGIYTQYF. The CDR3, as DNA: TGTGCCAGCAGCCCCGCTAGCGGGATCTATACGCAGTATTTT. The V and J genes are TRBV4-2 and TRBJ2-3, with 9 bases that match TRBD2. The CDR3 has 14 residues. V lost 4 bases and J lost 7; bases outside the gene matches: 6. Looked up from germline, CDR1 is LGHNA and CDR2 is YNFKEQ.

V is TRBV6-1 and J is TRBJ2-7; perhaps TRBD1 as D (6 bases). Germline CDR1 reads MNHNS; CDR2 reads SASEGT. V was cut by 2 bases and J by 2 bases, with 16 bases left in between. The CDR3 is made up of 16 amino acids. The CDR3 coding sequence is TGTGCCAGCAGTGAATGGGGCAGGGGTCCTACCTACGAGCAGTACTTC. Its protein product is CASSEWGRGPTYEQYF.

The chain has TRBV7-2 and TRBJ1-5, with D uncertain. Trimming removed 2 bases at V and 6 bases at J, with 8 bases between. Germline values: CDR1 SGHTA, CDR2 FQGNSA. The CDR3 has 13 residues. The DNA for the CDR3 is TGTGCCAGCAGCTTAAATTATGGTCAGCCCCAGCATTTT. Translation gives CASSLNYGQPQHF.

This clonotype was observed a handful of times. The V call is TRBV27, the J call TRBJ2-3; TRBD2 matches at 11 bases. CDR1 MNHEY and CDR2 SMNVEV come from the germline V gene (reference sequence). The CDR3 covers 19 residues. V lost 2 bases and J lost 2; bases outside the gene matches: 12. The CDR3 coding sequence is TGTGCCAGCAGTTTAACGATATACGGGACTAGCGGACACACAGATACGCAGTATTTT. Amino acid sequence: CASSLTIYGTSGHTDTQYF.

The sample holds a few counts of this clonotype. This chain connects TRBV10-3 to TRBJ1-2; D perhaps matches TRBD1 (5 bases). The germline V gene has CDR1 ENHRY and CDR2 SYGVKD. Trimming removed 0 bases from V and 2 bases from J, with 13 bases in between. This CDR3 region has 16 residues. CDR3 sequence (DNA): TGTGCCATCAGTGAGTCGAGGGGCAGGTCAAACTATGGCTACACCTTC. Its protein is CAISESRGRSNYGYTF.

The chain couples TRBV5-1 to TRBJ2-7; TRBD1 might be the D (6 bases). Germline-derived CDR1 and CDR2 are SGHRS and YFSETQ. The V end lost 1 base, the J end lost 3 bases, and 11 bases lay between the germline ends. The CDR3 runs to 14 residues. The CDR3 reads CASSLTGTLYEQYF. The CDR3 DNA reads as TGCGCCAGCAGCTTGACCGGGACACTCTACGAGCAGTACTTC.

There are a few counts of this clonotype. The V gene is TRBV29-1, the J gene TRBJ2-7, with D possibly being TRBD1 (6 bases). Germline V gene lookup returns CDR1 SQVTM and CDR2 ANQGSEA. CDR3 size: 16 residues. Trimming shortened V by 5 bases and J by 1 base, and 21 bases separated the two germline ends. The CDR3 loop is CSVQLLQGIGSYEQYF. The DNA for the CDR3 is TGCAGCGTTCAACTGTTACAGGGTATCGGATCCTACGAGCAGTACTTC.

The chain combines TRBV6-5 with TRBJ1-2; no definite D call. Trimming took off 1 base at V and 5 bases at J, with 8 bases between the two ends. The germline V gene has CDR1 MNHEY and CDR2 SVGAGI. The CDR3 runs to 13 residues. The CDR3 nucleotides are TGTGCCAGCAGTTACTGGGAACTTTATGGCTACACCTTC. Encoded protein: CASSYWELYGYTF.

This clonotype occurred a few times. The V and J genes are TRBV7-9 and TRBJ1-5; D unresolved. Germline lookup yields CDR1 SEHNR and CDR2 FQNEAQ (reference sequence). The CDR3 runs 13 residues. V lost 3 bases and J lost 2, with 5 bases in between. CDR3 sequence (DNA): TGTGCCAGCAGCTTTGATGGCAATCAGCCCCAGCATTTT. Translated: CASSFDGNQPQHF.

Only a few counts were recorded for this clonotype. The genes are TRBV7-2 and TRBJ1-1; D is undetermined. This CDR3 spans 14 amino acids. Germline V gene data show CDR1 as SGHTA and CDR2 as FQGNSA. Trimming removed 1 base from V and 4 bases from J, with 10 bases in between. This chain's CDR3 is CASSLDFFGTEAFF. DNA for the CDR3: TGTGCCAGCAGCTTAGATTTCTTCGGCACTGAAGCTTTCTTT.

The genes are TRBV11-2 and TRBJ2-6, with 7 bases aligning to TRBD2. V was clipped by 5 bases and J by 0 bases; unmatched bases: 10. CDR3 length: 18 amino acids. CDR1 is SGHAT, CDR2 FQNNGV, per germline. The CDR3 nucleotides are TGTGCCAGCAGCCCGTGGAGGGACTACCCCTCTGGGGCCAACGTCCTGACTTTC. Residues: CASSPWRDYPSGANVLTF.

The V and J genes are TRBV20-1 and TRBJ2-3; TRBD2 aligns across 7 bases. The junction had 10 bases not matched to a gene; V was cut back by 2 bases and J by 5 bases. Germline V gene lookup returns CDR1 DFQATT and CDR2 SNEGSKA (reference sequence). CDR3 length: 15 residues. CDR3 DNA: TGCAGTGCTAGACGTGGTCTAGCGGAGGGAGATACGCAGTATTTT. As protein: CSARRGLAEGDTQYF.

This clonotype appeared a few times. This chain links TRBV20-1 with TRBJ1-2; D remains unclear. The CDR3 contains 14 residues. The germline CDR1 and CDR2 sequences are DFQATT and SNEGSKA (reference sequence). The V end was cut by 6 bases, the J end by 2 bases, with 16 bases between. CDR3 amino acids: CSAGSRPSNYGYTF. The CDR3, as DNA: TGCAGTGCGGGGAGTAGGCCATCCAACTATGGCTACACCTTC.

The genes are TRBV30 and TRBJ2-1; 8 nucleotides line up with TRBD2. Trimming at V came to 0 bases and at J to 7 bases, leaving 11 bases not matched to a gene. The CDR3 loop spans 16 amino acids. Germline V gives CDR1 GTSNPN, CDR2 SVGIG (reference sequence). CDR3 nucleotide sequence: TGTGCCTGGAGTGTACTAGGAGCGGGAGAGGGTAATGAGCAGTTCTTC. This encodes CAWSVLGAGEGNEQFF.

The chain recombines TRBV11-2 with TRBJ2-2, with D hard to call. Trimming removed 2 bases from V and 2 bases from J, with 15 bases in between. The CDR3 is 17 residues long. CDR1 and CDR2 (germline): SGHAT, FQNNGV. CDR3 bases: TGTGCCAGCAGCTTACCCCCCTCGGCGGTTAACACCGGGGAGCTGTTTTTT. This sequence encodes CASSLPPSAVNTGELFF.

This clonotype was detected only a few times. The V and J genes are TRBV20-1 and TRBJ1-1, with 9 nucleotides matching TRBD1. J gave up 4 bases and V 6 bases, and 12 bases lay outside the gene matches. The CDR3 sequence is 15 residues long. Germline V lookup: CDR1 DFQATT, CDR2 SNEGSKA (reference sequence). The CDR3 nucleotides are TGCAGTGCAGCGGAGTTACAGGGGGCCGGCACTGAAGCTTTCTTT. It specifies CSAAELQGAGTEAFF.

This clonotype was counted a few times. The rearrangement links TRBV20-1 to TRBJ2-2; D remains unclear. The CDR3 totals 12 residues. Germline values: CDR1 DFQATT, CDR2 SNEGSKA (reference sequence). Trimming left V 0 bases short and J 8 bases short, with 7 bases between. This chain's CDR3 is CSARDIPGELFF. CDR3 nucleotide sequence: TGCAGTGCTAGAGATATCCCGGGGGAGCTGTTTTTT.

The gene calls are TRBV18 and TRBJ1-4; TRBD1 aligns across 7 bases. The ends lost 5 bases at V and 8 bases at J; junction bases unmatched: 5. Germline V gene lookup returns CDR1 KGHSH and CDR2 LQKENI. This CDR3 contains 13 residues. For the CDR3, the DNA is TGTGCCAGCTCAAGGGACAGTACCGAAAAACTGTTTTTT. Protein: CASSRDSTEKLFF.

This chain links TRBV18 with TRBJ2-7, with D possibly matching TRBD1 (6 bases). V was clipped by 4 bases and J by 6 bases, with 16 bases between them. The CDR3 loop spans 14 amino acids. From germline, CDR1 is KGHSH and CDR2 LQKENI. The DNA of the CDR3 is TGTGCCAGCTCACTAGAACGACAGGCGCGCGAGCAGTACTTC. This codes for CASSLERQAREQYF.

This rearrangement joins TRBV2 to TRBJ2-1, with D uncertain. Germline V lookup: CDR1 SNHLY, CDR2 FYNNEI. The CDR3 runs to 14 residues. V lost 6 bases, J lost 6 bases, and 15 bases lay in between. The CDR3 region is CASRTPGSINEQFF. Written as DNA, the CDR3 is TGTGCCAGCAGGACACCGGGCTCTATCAATGAGCAGTTCTTC.

The rearrangement uses TRBV7-2 and TRBJ2-7; TRBD2 might be the D (5 bases). V was clipped by 6 bases and J by 3 bases, with 9 bases between them. In germline, CDR1 is SGHTA, CDR2 FQGNSA. The CDR3 contains 12 residues. CDR3 protein: CASSYDYYEQYF. In nucleotides, the CDR3 is TGTGCCAGCAGTTACGACTACTACGAGCAGTACTTC.

This sequence joins TRBV7-6 and TRBJ2-7, with D uncertain. The V end was cut by 1 base, the J end by 0 bases, with 10 bases between. The CDR3 totals 15 residues. Germline V gene lookup returns CDR1 SGHVS and CDR2 FNYEAQ. CDR3 region: CASSLGEAPSYEQYF. For the CDR3, the DNA is TGTGCCAGCAGCTTAGGCGAGGCACCCTCCTACGAGCAGTACTTC.